The TCR beta chain described here comes from a study of a mutant IDH1 vaccine in newly diagnosed glioma. Looking at the study overall: Former treatment meant radiotherapy, temozolomide, or both; the majority had gotten both. Visit timing is recorded as week 35 for V12 and week 47 for V13.

Findings and limits, study-wide: Pseudoprogression apparently lacked any relation to changes in top peripheral T cell clonotypes.

Described time point: week 47, end of study. Each dose delivered 300 ug of mutant IDH1 20-mer peptide subcutaneously with imiquimod. Germline-derived CDR1 and CDR2 are MNHNS and SASEGT. Unmatched junction bases numbered 5, after V lost 7 bases and J lost 9 bases. The CDR3 is 13 amino acids. Here immunoSEQ multiplex PCR was the method, and the copy in TCRdb shows in-frame clones only, minus some. The sample has fewer than 60,000 clones, around 60% seen once. In this sample, this clone turned up a few times. Its cognate antigen is unknown. The specimen comprised peripheral blood mononuclear cells (PBMCs), sampled from a glioma patient whose treatment included an IDH1 peptide vaccine. The TCR originated in a man in his forties with glioma. Some clones in this sample may be carry-over from other donors' samples. V usage is TRBV6-1 and J usage is TRBJ1-6; 8 nucleotides match TRBD1. As DNA, the CDR3 is TGTGCCAGCATCCAGGGGGCGAGTTCACCCCTCCACTTT. Translation: CASIQGASSPLHF.